One sample yielded the 3 T cell receptor beta chains listed below, sequenced in a study of T cells after yellow fever vaccination (dated by TCRdb to about 2019). Receptors were amplified or captured by 5' RACE. Sequencer: Illumina HiSeq 2500. In TCRdb, the public reads were trimmed at Q25 with fastp and aligned with MiXCR, with productive beta chains retained. Each entry merges the rows of one CDR3 protein and shows their most common DNA and genes. This sample lists 230,000 or so distinct CDR3 sequences; more than 6.5% were detected once. Clones ranked in the top ten supply about 1% of the sample. The treatment or condition label here, explained by the study, means: live attenuated yellow fever vaccine strain. The specimen comprised CD4+ T cells sorted from PBMCs, sampled on the day of the yellow fever booster vaccination. Receptors were obtained from a man between 25 and 39 years old who received the YFV17D yellow fever vaccine.

This clonotype was counted between two and nine times. The chain carries TRBV7-3 and TRBJ2-1, with D perhaps TRBD1 (5 bases). The CDR3 contains 14 residues. Trimming took off 9 bases at V and 0 bases at J, with 12 bases between the two ends. In germline, CDR1 is SGHTA, CDR2 FQGTGA. CDR3 DNA: TGTGCCAGTTCCCAGACAGCCTCCTACAATGAGCAGTTCTTC. Translating it yields CASSQTASYNEQFF.

The chain uses TRBV4-3 and TRBJ2-6; TRBD2 matches 8 bases. The CDR3 runs to 17 residues. In germline, CDR1 is LGHNA, CDR2 YSLEER. Trimming cost V 4 bases and J 4 bases; bases outside gene matches: 9. CDR3 sequence (DNA): TGCGCCAGCAGCCTTCAGCGGGAGAATTTCGGGGCCAACGTCCTGACTTTC. Translated: CASSLQRENFGANVLTF.

This clonotype has ten or more counts. The J gene is TRBJ2-2, the V gene TRBV20-1, with TRBD2 matching over 13 bases. Trimming took 3 bases from V and 6 from J; bases not matched to a gene: 4. The CDR3 has 15 residues. Germline V gene data show CDR1 as DFQATT and CDR2 as SNEGSKA (reference sequence). Written as DNA, the CDR3 is TGCAGTGCTAGGGGGACTAGCGGGATGTCCGGGGAGCTGTTTTTT. As protein: CSARGTSGMSGELFF.